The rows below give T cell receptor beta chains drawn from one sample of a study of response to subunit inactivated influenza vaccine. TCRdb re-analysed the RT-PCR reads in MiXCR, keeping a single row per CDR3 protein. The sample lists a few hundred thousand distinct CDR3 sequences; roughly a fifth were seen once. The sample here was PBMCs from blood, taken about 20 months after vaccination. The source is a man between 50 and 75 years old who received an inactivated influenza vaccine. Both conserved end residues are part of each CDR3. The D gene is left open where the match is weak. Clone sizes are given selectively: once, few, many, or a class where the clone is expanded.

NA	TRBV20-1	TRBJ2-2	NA	CSARARSYNTGELFF	TGCAGTGCTAGAGCTCGGAGCTACAACACCGGGGAGCTGTTTTTT
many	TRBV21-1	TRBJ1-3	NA	CASSNGQESSGNTIYF	TGTGCCAGCAGCAACGGACAGGAGAGCTCTGGAAACACCATATATTTT
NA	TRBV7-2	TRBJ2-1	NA	CASSLKAPAGPIEQFF	TGTGCCAGCAGCTTAAAAGCCCCCGCAGGGCCCATTGAGCAGTTCTTC
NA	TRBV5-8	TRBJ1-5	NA	CARGPTFQPQHF	TGTGCCAGGGGACCCACGTTTCAGCCCCAGCATTTT
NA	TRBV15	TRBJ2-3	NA	CATSRDPAYGDTQYF	TGTGCCACCAGCAGAGATCCAGCGTACGGTGATACGCAGTATTTT
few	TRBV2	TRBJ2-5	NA	CASTPGQETQYF	TGTGCCAGCACGCCGGGACAAGAGACCCAGTACTTC
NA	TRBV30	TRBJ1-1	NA	CAWSVLGANTEAFF	TGTGCCTGGAGTGTACTGGGGGCGAACACTGAAGCTTTCTTT
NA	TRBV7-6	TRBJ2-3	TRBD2	CASSSLGPSGAGDTQYF	TGTGCCAGCAGCAGCCTTGGGCCTAGCGGGGCCGGAGATACGCAGTATTTT
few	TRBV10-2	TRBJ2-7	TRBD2	CASRGAGGSYEQYF	TGCGCCAGCAGGGGAGCGGGAGGGTCCTACGAGCAGTACTTC
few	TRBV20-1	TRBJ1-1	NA	CSANPGRMNTEAFF	TGCAGTGCTAATCCAGGGAGGATGAACACTGAAGCTTTCTTT
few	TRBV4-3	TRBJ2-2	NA	CASSQDRPNTGELFF	TGCGCCAGCAGCCAAGACAGACCTAACACCGGGGAGCTGTTTTTT
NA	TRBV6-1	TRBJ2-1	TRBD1	CASSVLQGAPNEQFF	TGTGCCAGCAGTGTCTTACAGGGGGCCCCCAATGAGCAGTTCTTC
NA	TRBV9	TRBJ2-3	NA	CASSVGQTHTDTQYF	TGTGCCAGCAGCGTGGGTCAGACCCACACAGATACGCAGTATTTT
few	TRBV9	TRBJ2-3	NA	CASSVGVSGTDTQYF	TGTGCCAGCAGCGTAGGGGTTAGCGGAACAGATACGCAGTATTTT
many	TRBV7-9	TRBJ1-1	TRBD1	CASSLEGTGVAFF	TGTGCCAGCAGCTTAGAAGGGACAGGGGTTGCTTTCTTT
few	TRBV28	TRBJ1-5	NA	CASCSSQPQHF	TGTGCCAGCTGTTCATCTCAGCCCCAGCATTTT
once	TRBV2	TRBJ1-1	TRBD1	CASRPLGTANTEAFF	TGTGCCAGCAGGCCCCTAGGGACAGCGAACACTGAAGCTTTCTTT
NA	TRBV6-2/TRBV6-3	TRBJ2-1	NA	CASSSGLYNEQFF	TGTGCCAGCAGTAGTGGCCTCTACAATGAGCAGTTCTTC
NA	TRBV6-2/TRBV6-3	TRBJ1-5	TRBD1	CASRSLRGPSNQPQHF	TGTGCCAGCAGGTCCCTTAGGGGGCCAAGCAATCAGCCCCAGCATTTT
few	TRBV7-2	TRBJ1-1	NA	CASSTRGGMNTEAFF	TGTGCCAGCAGCACTAGGGGGGGGATGAACACTGAAGCTTTCTTT
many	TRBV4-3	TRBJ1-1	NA	CASSQDRGTEAFF	TGCGCCAGCAGCCAAGATCGGGGCACTGAAGCTTTCTTT
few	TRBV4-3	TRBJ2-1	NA	CASSQGQAYYNEQFF	TGCGCCAGCAGCCAAGGTCAAGCTTACTACAATGAGCAGTTCTTC
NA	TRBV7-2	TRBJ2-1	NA	CASSPGGGRYNEQFF	TGTGCCAGCAGCCCAGGGGGGGGGAGGTACAATGAGCAGTTCTTC
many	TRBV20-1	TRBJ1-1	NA	CSAKGPKNTEAFF	TGCAGTGCTAAAGGACCAAAGAACACTGAAGCTTTCTTT
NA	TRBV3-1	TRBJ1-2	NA	CASSQDWGLNYGYTF	TGTGCCAGCAGCCAAGACTGGGGTCTTAACTATGGCTACACCTTC
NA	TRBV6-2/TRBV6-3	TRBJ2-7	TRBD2	CASRTGGLARYEQYF	TGTGCCAGCAGAACCGGGGGACTAGCGAGGTACGAGCAGTACTTC
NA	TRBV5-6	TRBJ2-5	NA	CASSLPLASTQYF	TGTGCCAGCAGCTTGCCTCTTGCCTCCACCCAGTACTTC
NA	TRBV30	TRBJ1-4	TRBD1	CAWSPGQGKKLFF	TGTGCCTGGAGCCCGGGACAGGGGAAGAAACTGTTTTTT
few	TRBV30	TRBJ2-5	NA	CAWSVTIEQTQYF	TGTGCCTGGAGTGTAACTATAGAGCAGACCCAGTACTTC
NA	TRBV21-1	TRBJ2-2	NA	CASSKGGSTGELFF	TGTGCCAGCAGCAAAGGGGGCAGCACCGGGGAGCTGTTTTTT
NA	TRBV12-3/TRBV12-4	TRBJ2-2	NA	CASSLFRLPELFF	TGTGCCAGCAGTTTATTTCGGTTGCCGGAGCTGTTTTTT
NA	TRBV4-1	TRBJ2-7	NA	CASSPRQAFYEQYF	TGCGCCAGCAGCCCTCGACAGGCGTTTTACGAGCAGTACTTC
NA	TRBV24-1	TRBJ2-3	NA	CATSVGWGTDTQYF	TGTGCCACCAGTGTGGGGTGGGGCACAGATACGCAGTATTTT
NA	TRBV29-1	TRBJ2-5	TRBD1	CSATTGLKETQYF	TGCAGCGCGACGACAGGGTTAAAAGAGACCCAGTACTTC
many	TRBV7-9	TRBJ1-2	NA	CASSPGGSYGYTF	TGTGCCAGCAGTCCCGGGGGGAGCTATGGCTACACCTTC
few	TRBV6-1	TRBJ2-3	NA	CASRPLTTDTQYF	TGTGCCAGCAGACCCCTCACCACAGATACGCAGTATTTT
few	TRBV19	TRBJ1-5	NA	CASRGGSERNQPQHF	TGTGCCAGTAGGGGAGGGTCGGAACGCAATCAGCCCCAGCATTTT
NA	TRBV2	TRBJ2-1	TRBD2	CASSGLAGHNEQFF	TGTGCCAGCAGTGGACTAGCGGGGCACAATGAGCAGTTCTTC
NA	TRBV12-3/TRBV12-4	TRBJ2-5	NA	CASSLSELETQYF	TGTGCCAGCAGTTTAAGCGAGTTAGAGACCCAGTACTTC
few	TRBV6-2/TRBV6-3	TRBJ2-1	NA	CASNLRQGHEQFF	TGTGCCAGCAACCTCCGCCAGGGGCATGAGCAGTTCTTC
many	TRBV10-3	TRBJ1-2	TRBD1	CAISESSTGGYYGYTF	TGTGCCATCAGTGAGTCAAGTACAGGGGGCTACTATGGCTACACCTTC
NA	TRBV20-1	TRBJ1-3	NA	CSARAAVDSGNTIYF	TGCAGTGCTAGAGCTGCCGTGGACTCTGGAAACACCATATATTTT
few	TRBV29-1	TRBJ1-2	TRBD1	CSVEIRGGSYGYTF	TGCAGCGTTGAGATCAGGGGGGGGTCCTATGGCTACACCTTC
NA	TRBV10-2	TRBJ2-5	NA	CASSESKQETQYF	TGCGCCAGCAGTGAGAGTAAGCAAGAGACCCAGTACTTC
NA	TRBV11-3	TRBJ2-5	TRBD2	CASSPWPSGSERETQYF	TGTGCCAGCAGCCCCTGGCCTAGCGGGAGCGAGCGGGAGACCCAGTACTTC
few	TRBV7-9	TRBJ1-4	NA	CASSPSGIDEKLFF	TGTGCCAGCAGCCCCTCGGGAATCGACGAAAAACTGTTTTTT
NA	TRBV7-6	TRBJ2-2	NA	CASSLGAGTRELFF	TGTGCCAGCAGCTTAGGTGCGGGGACTCGGGAGCTGTTTTTT
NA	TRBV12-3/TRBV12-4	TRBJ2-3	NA	CANSRAGPTDTQYF	TGTGCCAATTCTCGGGCAGGTCCCACAGATACGCAGTATTTT
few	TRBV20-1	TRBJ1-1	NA	CSARGRDTSGPEAFF	TGCAGTGCTAGAGGGAGGGACACCTCCGGGCCTGAAGCTTTCTTT
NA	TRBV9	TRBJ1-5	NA	CASSGTDPNQPQHF	TGTGCCAGCAGCGGGACAGATCCCAATCAGCCCCAGCATTTT